This T cell receptor (beta chain) was documented in a study of blood T cell repertoires in COVID-19. The overall study: Researchers got acute and convalescent COVID-19 samples from the United States, Italy and Spain. Sources were T cells, B-cell-depleted T cells, or PBMCs; the material itself was cDNA or gDNA.

This CDR3 has 17 residues. Trimming left V 5 bases short and J 0 bases short, with 19 bases between. Germline assignment: CDR1 MNHEY and CDR2 SMNVEV (reference sequence). As originally analysed: Amplification with reference gene primers provided the estimates of nucleated cell counts. Data came from immunoSEQ multiplex PCR; TCRdb stores just in-frame clones and leaves some out. Clone size and V and J calls were adopted from that table, with D and trimming inferred from the DNA. The sample holds hundreds of thousands of clones, roughly 90% seen once. This chain connects TRBV27 to TRBJ2-5; no reliable D call. The sample taken for sequencing was peripheral blood. This sequence originates from a man aged 40-49 years with acute or convalescent COVID-19. For the CDR3, the DNA is TGTGCCAGCAGTCTAAGCCCAGCAGGCGAGTACCAAGAGACCCAGTACTTC. Translation gives CASSLSPAGEYQETQYF.